This T cell receptor (beta chain) was recorded in a study of control samples from healthy donors and cancer patients. Measured with immunoSEQ multiplex PCR; TCRdb has only the in-frame clones, and not every one. The profile shows approximately 45,000 clones, more than 85% of them singletons. V lost 5 bases and J 4 bases, leaving 15 bases between the germline ends. Germline values: CDR1 MNHEY, CDR2 SMNVEV (reference sequence). The CDR3 runs 14 residues. The sample comprised PBMCs. The origin of this receptor is a woman aged 35 to 49 with head and neck cancer. The chain recombines TRBV27 with TRBJ2-7; possibly TRBD2 for D (6 bases). This chain's CDR3 is CASSTAGTLYEQYF. CDR3 DNA sequence: TGTGCCAGCAGTACGGCCGGGACTCTTTACGAGCAGTACTTC.